This T cell receptor beta chain was obtained from a study of shared clonotypes between healthy human individuals (TCRdb year 2020). About the full investigation: The cohort comprised a couple of women and a few men aged 18 to 49 years. Leukapheresis yielded between about 0.85 and 9.5 billion PBMCs per donor. For each donor, CD4 naive and CD4 memory were each run on three plates, CD8 naive on two plates, and CD8 memory on one plate. Different laboratories and diverse techniques were used to prepare libraries and sequence TCR repertoires, to increase sequencing depth and limit assay-specific biases. The study deeply sequenced blood TCR repertoires of about 5 healthy adults to estimate repertoire size and the extent of clonotype sharing between individuals. On the study overall, not on this receptor specifically: Only blood was sampled, and tissue TCR repertoires likely differ from those in blood. Even with the large sequencing depth, rarefaction of the sorted-subset datasets indicated that sequencing was incomplete. Pairwise subsampling led to the expectation that sequencing depth would affect the degree of clonotype sharing among donors. The genetic and exposure-history diversity represented was limited by the small number of donors. Naive subsets generally had larger estimated clonotype richness than memory subsets did. When several donors were compared, the shared fraction of clonotypes was about 5.5% for naive CD4, approximately 3.5% for naive CD8, more than 2% for memory CD4, and less than 0.5% for memory CD8. Clonotypes shared by all four sorted-subset donors showed higher generation probabilities than non-shared clonotypes.

The germline V gene (reference sequence) yields SEHNR for CDR1 and FQNEAQ for CDR2. The CDR3 goes from the cysteine to the phenylalanine over 15 residues. The entry retains the CDR3 DNA only, 45 bases that are in frame from base 1. V and J lose 0 bases and 3 bases, and a span of 11 bases separates them. CD8 naive samples were obtained by positive selection for CCR7 among CD45RO-negative cells, yielding a CD45RA+CCR7+ population from which TemRA cells were excluded. Healthy HIV-negative adults with no recently reported acute infections or vaccinations were included as donors. All donors were Caucasian adults living in Nashville, Tennessee, USA. After blood collection by leukapheresis, PBMCs were isolated using Ficoll-Histopaque density gradient centrifugation and then cryopreserved in the vapor phase of liquid nitrogen. Analytical flow cytometry was used to check the purity and quantity of every magnetically sorted T cell population. From each sorted fraction, genomic DNA was isolated and quantified by UV absorbance on a Nanodrop 2000c.

Using the deep immunoSEQ assay, multiplex PCR amplified TCR CDR3 regions from genomic DNA. Extracted genomic DNA from each cell subset was spread evenly across all wells of several immunoSEQ 96-well plates, with each plate serving as a replicate. For sorted subsets, around 200 ng genomic DNA, equal to about 30,000 T cell genomes, was loaded into each replicate PCR. The purified libraries were quantified using a Qubit 3.0 fluorometer, sized with a Bioanalyzer 2100, and then quantified again using the KAPA Library Quantification kit. A separate single-read 150-cycle Illumina NextSeq 550 flow cell was used to sequence each immunoSEQ 96-well plate. Under the source paper's analysis protocol: Because the immunoSEQ output included only junctional sequences and no quality scores, the filtering could not be the same as the filtering used for full-length reads. To assign V/J genes and CDR3, sequences were annotated against IMGT germline references using PyIR, a Python wrapper for IgBLAST v1.9. Reads were removed for weak V/J assignments (E-value above 1e-6), missing CDR3, stop codons, out-of-frame junctions, or ambiguous translated residues. V3J clonotypes were defined by identical inferred V gene, J gene, and CDR3 amino acid sequence. Percentage overlap between repertoires was computed as shared unique clonotypes divided by the size of the smaller repertoire. Three approaches were used to assess repertoire richness: RTK rarefaction, the Chao1 estimator, and Recon v2.1 estimates of unobserved clonotypes. OLGA was used to compute generation probabilities for all TCRbeta clonotypes that the gDNA method yielded from several donors. In TCRdb, the immuneACCESS table is reduced to in-frame sequences with V and J assigned. These tables do not hold every clone; where another copy was compared, an unresolved V gene accounts for under half, and the others remain unexplained. V, J and clone size reflect that table, while D and trimming were determined from the DNA. The sample includes roughly 890,000 clones, with 80% to 95% observed a single time. The ten largest clones represent less than 25% of the sample.

About this clone: The specificity of this receptor is unknown. Base quality data are lacking; no much larger clone is found one base away.

The clonotype originates from a man aged 25-40 years in good health. The chain joins TRBV7-9 to TRBJ1-1, and TRBD1 may be the D gene, going by 6 matching bases. Sequenced sample: naive CD8+ T cells sorted from blood. This specimen's cell subset or site label, interpreted: CD45RA+CCR7+. At the DNA level, the sequence is TGTGCCAGCAGCTTAGCACAGGGAAGGGACACTGAAGCTTTCTTT. Translated, this gives CASSLAQGRDTEAFF.